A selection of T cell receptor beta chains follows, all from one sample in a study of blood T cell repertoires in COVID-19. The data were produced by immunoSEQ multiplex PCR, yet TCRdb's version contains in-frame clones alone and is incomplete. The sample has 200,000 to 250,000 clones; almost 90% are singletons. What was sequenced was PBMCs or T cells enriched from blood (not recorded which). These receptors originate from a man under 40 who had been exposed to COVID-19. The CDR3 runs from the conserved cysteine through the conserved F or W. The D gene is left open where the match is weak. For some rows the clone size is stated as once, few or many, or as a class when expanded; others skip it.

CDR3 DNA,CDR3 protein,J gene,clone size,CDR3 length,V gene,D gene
TGTGCCAGCAGCGTAGAGACTCAGAACACTGAAGCTTTCTTT,CASSVETQNTEAFF,TRBJ1-1,NA,14,TRBV9,NA
TGCGCCAGCAGCGCCCGGACAGGGGTCCTCTCTGGGGCCAACGTCCTGACTTTC,CASSARTGVLSGANVLTF,TRBJ2-6,NA,18,TRBV5-1,TRBD1
TGCAGCGTTGGATACAGCAGCACAGATACGCAGTATTTT,CSVGYSSTDTQYF,TRBJ2-3,NA,13,TRBV29-1,NA
TGTGCCAGCAGTTACGACAGGGTTCTTCAGTTCTTC,CASSYDRVLQFF,TRBJ2-1,NA,12,TRBV12-3/TRBV12-4,TRBD1
TGTGCCAGCAGTTTCGGGTGGGAGCAGTACTTC,CASSFGWEQYF,TRBJ2-7,NA,11,TRBV12-3/TRBV12-4,NA
TGTGCCAGCAGCTTACAGGGTAGGGTGAACACTGAAGCTTTCTTT,CASSLQGRVNTEAFF,TRBJ1-1,NA,15,TRBV5-6,NA
TGTGCCAGCAGCCCGGGACTAGCGGGGGCCGGGGAGCTGTTTTTT,CASSPGLAGAGELFF,TRBJ2-2,NA,15,TRBV9,TRBD2
TGTGCCAGCAGCAAGACAGGTGGAAACACCATATATTTT,CASSKTGGNTIYF,TRBJ1-3,NA,13,TRBV7-2,NA
TGTGCCAGCAGCCAAATTTGGCCCCCTAGCACCGGGGAGCTGTTTTTT,CASSQIWPPSTGELFF,TRBJ2-2,NA,16,TRBV11-3,NA
TGTGCCAGCAGTGAAGCGCTTATTGGGGGCGCACCGACGTTT,CASSEALIGGAPTF,TRBJ1-3,NA,14,TRBV2,NA
TGTGCCAGCAGCTATGACTCGCATTCACCCCTCCACTTT,CASSYDSHSPLHF,TRBJ1-6,NA,13,TRBV11-3,NA
TGTGCCAGCAGCTTAGAACGGGCAGGGTCTGGGCAGCCCCAGCATTTT,CASSLERAGSGQPQHF,TRBJ1-5,NA,16,TRBV7-2,NA
TGTGCCAGCAGCCCGCGGGGGCTCTCCTACGAGCAGTACTTC,CASSPRGLSYEQYF,TRBJ2-7,NA,14,TRBV5-4,NA
TGCGCCAGCAGCCTCGACAGGGGCTCTGGAAACACCATATATTTT,CASSLDRGSGNTIYF,TRBJ1-3,NA,15,TRBV4-1,TRBD1
TGTGCCAGCTCCCCTTCGACAGGTAGCGAGCAGTACTTC,CASSPSTGSEQYF,TRBJ2-7,NA,13,TRBV18,NA
TGCGCCAGCAGCTTCGGGAGTGGCTCCGAGCAGTACTTC,CASSFGSGSEQYF,TRBJ2-7,NA,13,TRBV5-1,NA
TGTGCCAGCAGCCCACCCGCGTGGGACAGGAGAGAGCAGTACTTC,CASSPPAWDRREQYF,TRBJ2-7,NA,15,TRBV5-6,TRBD1
TGTCTGACGGGGGATTGGGGTCTTAGGCAGCCCCAGCATTTT,CLTGDWGLRQPQHF,TRBJ1-5,NA,14,TRBV6-5,NA
TGTGCCAGCACGACAGGACAGGTTAATTCACCCCTCCACTTT,CASTTGQVNSPLHF,TRBJ1-6,NA,14,TRBV5-4,TRBD1
TGTGCCAGTACGCCGTTGACAGCCTACACTGAAGCTTTCTTT,CASTPLTAYTEAFF,TRBJ1-1,once,14,TRBV9,NA
TGCGCCAGCAGCTTGTATGGCGGGGGGGCTAGCGAGCAGTACTTC,CASSLYGGGASEQYF,TRBJ2-7,once,15,TRBV5-1,TRBD2
TGTGCCAGCAGTGGACAGCCAAACTATGGCTACACCTTC,CASSGQPNYGYTF,TRBJ1-2,NA,13,TRBV2,NA
TGTGCCAGCAGCCCAACCTATAGCAATCAGCCCCAGCATTTT,CASSPTYSNQPQHF,TRBJ1-5,NA,14,TRBV7-9,NA
TGTGCCAGCGGCAGGGGATCTAATTCACCCCTCCACTTT,CASGRGSNSPLHF,TRBJ1-6,NA,13,TRBV12-3/TRBV12-4,NA
TGCGCCAGCAGCTTGTTACGTACAGGGACCAATGAAAAACTGTTTTTT,CASSLLRTGTNEKLFF,TRBJ1-4,NA,16,TRBV5-1,NA
TGTGCCAGCAGCTTAAGACCAGGTTCGGACACCGGGGAGCTGTTTTTT,CASSLRPGSDTGELFF,TRBJ2-2,once,16,TRBV9,NA
TGTGCCAGCGGCTCTTTTAGGGGCTATGGCTACACCTTC,CASGSFRGYGYTF,TRBJ1-2,once,13,TRBV11-2,NA
TGCGCCAGCAGCCGCCGCGAGAGGGGGACAGAGAAAAACATTCAGTACTTC,CASSRRERGTEKNIQYF,TRBJ2-4,NA,17,TRBV4-1,TRBD1
TGCGCCACTCCGTTGCGGGGAGTGGCTGAAGCTTTCTTT,CATPLRGVAEAFF,TRBJ1-1,NA,13,TRBV5-1,NA
TGTGCCAGTAGTCTAGTGCTGGCTCAATCCCACTATGGCTACACCTTC,CASSLVLAQSHYGYTF,TRBJ1-2,NA,16,TRBV19,NA
TGTGCCAGCAGCTTGTGGGGCCTTAATCAGCCCCAGCATTTT,CASSLWGLNQPQHF,TRBJ1-5,NA,14,TRBV5-6,NA
TGCGCCAGCAAGCGTGGACAGGGCGGCGTCACTGAAGCTTTCTTT,CASKRGQGGVTEAFF,TRBJ1-1,NA,15,TRBV5-1,TRBD1
TGTGCCAGTAGTACGGCCAGGGCGGCTACGCAGTATTTT,CASSTARAATQYF,TRBJ2-3,once,13,TRBV19,NA
TGCGCCAGCAGCCAAGATCCAGTTCCCCACTCCTACAATGAGCAGTTCTTC,CASSQDPVPHSYNEQFF,TRBJ2-1,NA,17,TRBV4-1,NA
TGCGCCAGCAGCCTCTCGAACGTAAGGGGGATGAACACTGAAGCTTTCTTT,CASSLSNVRGMNTEAFF,TRBJ1-1,NA,17,TRBV5-1,NA
TGTGCCAGCAGTGAAGCGGAGGGGAGCTCCTACGAGCAGTACTTC,CASSEAEGSSYEQYF,TRBJ2-7,NA,15,TRBV6-1,NA
TGCGCCAGCAGCCAAGTATTAGGACTTGCCCAAGCTGGGGCCAACGTCCTGACTTTC,CASSQVLGLAQAGANVLTF,TRBJ2-6,NA,19,TRBV4-1,NA
TGTGCCAGCAGTTACAATCAGGGCCTCTACGAGCAGTACTTC,CASSYNQGLYEQYF,TRBJ2-7,once,14,TRBV6-5,NA
TGTGCCAGCAGTCCCCCCGGACTAACCAACTATGGCTACACCTTC,CASSPPGLTNYGYTF,TRBJ1-2,NA,15,TRBV28,NA
TGTGCCAGCAGCGCCCAACCGAGGCAGGGTCGGTCACCCCTCCACTTT,CASSAQPRQGRSPLHF,TRBJ1-6,once,16,TRBV9,NA
TGTGCCAGCAGTGAAGCGGGCTTGAGCACAGGGTCCCAGCATTTT,CASSEAGLSTGSQHF,TRBJ1-5,NA,15,TRBV6-1,NA
TGTGCCAGCAGTCTAACGACAGTTTCACCCCTCCACTTT,CASSLTTVSPLHF,TRBJ1-6,once,13,TRBV27,NA
TGTGCCAGCAGTACCAGGGAGGACCAGCCCCAGCATTTT,CASSTREDQPQHF,TRBJ1-5,NA,13,TRBV6-5,NA
TGCGCCAGCAGCTTGGCCAATAGCGGCCTCACAGATACGCAGTATTTT,CASSLANSGLTDTQYF,TRBJ2-3,NA,16,TRBV5-1,NA
TGTGCCAGTAGCCAGAACTATAATGAAAAACTGTTTTTT,CASSQNYNEKLFF,TRBJ1-4,NA,13,TRBV19,NA
TGCGCCAGCAGTTCGACAGGCACCTCGAACACCGGGGAGCTGTTTTTT,CASSSTGTSNTGELFF,TRBJ2-2,once,16,TRBV5-1,NA
TGTGCCATCAGTGAGTTCACCGGACAGAACTATGGCTACACCTTC,CAISEFTGQNYGYTF,TRBJ1-2,few,15,TRBV10-3,NA
TGTGCCAGTAGAATGAACCAGAGGTATAGCAATCAGCCCCAGCATTTT,CASRMNQRYSNQPQHF,TRBJ1-5,NA,16,TRBV19,NA